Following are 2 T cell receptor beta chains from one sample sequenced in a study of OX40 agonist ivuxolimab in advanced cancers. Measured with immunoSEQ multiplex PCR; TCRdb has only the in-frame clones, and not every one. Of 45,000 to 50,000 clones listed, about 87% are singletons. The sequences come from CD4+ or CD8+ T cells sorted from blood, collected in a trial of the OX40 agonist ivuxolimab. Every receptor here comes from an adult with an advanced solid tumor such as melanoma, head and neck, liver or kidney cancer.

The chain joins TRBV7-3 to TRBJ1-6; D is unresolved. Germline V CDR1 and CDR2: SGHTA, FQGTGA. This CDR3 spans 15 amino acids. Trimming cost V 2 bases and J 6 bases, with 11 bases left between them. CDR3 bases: TGTGCCAGCAGCTTAGGGCCAAGTATTAATTCACCCCTCCACTTT. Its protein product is CASSLGPSINSPLHF.

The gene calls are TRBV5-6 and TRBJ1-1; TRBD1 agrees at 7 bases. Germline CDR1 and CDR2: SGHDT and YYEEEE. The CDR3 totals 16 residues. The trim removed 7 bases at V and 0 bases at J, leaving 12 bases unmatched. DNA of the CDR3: TGTGCCAGCGCGACTCTGAAGGGGGCGGTGAACACTGAAGCTTTCTTT. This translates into CASATLKGAVNTEAFF. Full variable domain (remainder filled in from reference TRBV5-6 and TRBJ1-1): DAGVTQSPTHLIKTRGQQVTLRCSPKSGHDTVSWYQQALGQGPQFIFQYYEEEERQRGNFPDRFSGHQFPNYSSELNVNALLLGDSALYLCASATLKGAVNTEAFFGQGTRLTVV.